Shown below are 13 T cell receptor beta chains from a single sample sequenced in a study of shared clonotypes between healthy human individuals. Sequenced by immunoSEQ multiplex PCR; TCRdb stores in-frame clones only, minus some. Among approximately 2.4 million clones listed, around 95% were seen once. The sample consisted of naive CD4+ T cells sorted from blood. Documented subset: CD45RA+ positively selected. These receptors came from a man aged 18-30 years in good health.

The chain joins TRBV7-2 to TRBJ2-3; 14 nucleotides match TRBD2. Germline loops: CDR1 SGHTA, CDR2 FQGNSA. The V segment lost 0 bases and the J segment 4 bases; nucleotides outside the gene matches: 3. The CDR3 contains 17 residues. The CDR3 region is CASSLARLAGGADTQYF. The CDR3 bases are TGTGCCAGCAGCTTAGCAAGACTAGCGGGAGGGGCAGATACGCAGTATTTT.

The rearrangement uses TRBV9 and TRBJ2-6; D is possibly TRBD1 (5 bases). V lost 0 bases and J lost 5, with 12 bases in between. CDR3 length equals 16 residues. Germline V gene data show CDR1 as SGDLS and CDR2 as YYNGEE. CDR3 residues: CASSVAQGRRANVLTF. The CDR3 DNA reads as TGTGCCAGCAGCGTAGCCCAGGGAAGGCGGGCCAACGTCCTGACTTTC. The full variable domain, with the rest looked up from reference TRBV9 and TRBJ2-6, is DSGVTQTPKHLITATGQRVTLRCSPRSGDLSVYWYQQSLDQGLQFLIQYYNGEERAKGNILERFSAQQFPDLHSELNLSSLELGDSALYFCASSVAQGRRANVLTFGAGSRLTVL.

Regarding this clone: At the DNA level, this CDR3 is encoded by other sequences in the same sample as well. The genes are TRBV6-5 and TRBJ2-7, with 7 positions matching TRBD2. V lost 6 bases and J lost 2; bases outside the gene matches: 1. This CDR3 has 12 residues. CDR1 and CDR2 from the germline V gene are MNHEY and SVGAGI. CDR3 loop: CASRGLAYEQYF. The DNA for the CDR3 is TGTGCCAGCAGAGGACTAGCCTACGAGCAGTACTTC.

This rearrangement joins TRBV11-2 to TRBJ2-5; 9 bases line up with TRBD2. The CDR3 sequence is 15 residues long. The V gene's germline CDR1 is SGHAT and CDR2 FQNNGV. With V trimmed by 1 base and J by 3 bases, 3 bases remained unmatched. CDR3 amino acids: CASSLGLAGKETQYF. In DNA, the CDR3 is TGTGCCAGCAGCTTAGGTCTAGCGGGAAAAGAGACCCAGTACTTC.

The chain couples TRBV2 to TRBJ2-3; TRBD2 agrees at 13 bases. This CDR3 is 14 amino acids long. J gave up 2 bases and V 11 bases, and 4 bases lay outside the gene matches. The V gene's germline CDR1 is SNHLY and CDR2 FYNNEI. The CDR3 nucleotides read TGTGCCGCGGGACTAGCGGGAAACACAGATACGCAGTATTTT. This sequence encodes CAAGLAGNTDTQYF.

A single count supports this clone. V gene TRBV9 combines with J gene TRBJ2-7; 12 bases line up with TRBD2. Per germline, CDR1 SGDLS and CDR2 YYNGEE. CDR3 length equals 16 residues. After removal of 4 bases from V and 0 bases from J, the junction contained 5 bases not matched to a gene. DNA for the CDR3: TGTGCCAGCAGCAGGGGACTAGCGGGTACCTCCTACGAGCAGTACTTC. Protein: CASSRGLAGTSYEQYF.

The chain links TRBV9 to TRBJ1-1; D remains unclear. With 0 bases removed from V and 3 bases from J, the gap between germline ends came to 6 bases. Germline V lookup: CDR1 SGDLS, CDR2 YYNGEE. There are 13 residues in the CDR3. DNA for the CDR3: TGTGCCAGCAGCGTAGGCCGGGACACTGAAGCTTTCTTT. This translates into CASSVGRDTEAFF.

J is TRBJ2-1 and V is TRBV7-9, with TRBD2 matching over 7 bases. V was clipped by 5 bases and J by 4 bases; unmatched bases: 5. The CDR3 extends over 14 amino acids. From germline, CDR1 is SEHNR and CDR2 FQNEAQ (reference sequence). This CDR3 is CASSRGGLYNEQFF. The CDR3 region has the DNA TGTGCCAGCAGCCGCGGGGGACTTTACAATGAGCAGTTCTTC.

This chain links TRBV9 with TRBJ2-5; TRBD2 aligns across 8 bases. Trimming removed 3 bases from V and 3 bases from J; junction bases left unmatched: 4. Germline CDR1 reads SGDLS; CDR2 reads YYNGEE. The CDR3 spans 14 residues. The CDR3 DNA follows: TGTGCCAGCAGCGCGGGACTAGTCGAAGAGACCCAGTACTTC. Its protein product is CASSAGLVEETQYF.

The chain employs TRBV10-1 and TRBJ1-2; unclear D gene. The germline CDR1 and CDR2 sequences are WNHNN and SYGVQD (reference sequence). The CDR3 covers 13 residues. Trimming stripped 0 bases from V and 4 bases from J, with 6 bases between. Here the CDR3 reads CASSESRTYGYTF. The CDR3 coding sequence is TGCGCCAGCAGTGAGTCAAGAACCTATGGCTACACCTTC.

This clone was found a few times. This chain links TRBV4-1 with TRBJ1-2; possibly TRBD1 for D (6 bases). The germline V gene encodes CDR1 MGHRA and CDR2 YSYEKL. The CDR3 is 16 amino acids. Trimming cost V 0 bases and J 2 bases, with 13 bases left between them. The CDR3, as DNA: TGCGCCAGCAGCCAAGAATGGGCGACAGGCAACTATGGCTACACCTTC. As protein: CASSQEWATGNYGYTF.

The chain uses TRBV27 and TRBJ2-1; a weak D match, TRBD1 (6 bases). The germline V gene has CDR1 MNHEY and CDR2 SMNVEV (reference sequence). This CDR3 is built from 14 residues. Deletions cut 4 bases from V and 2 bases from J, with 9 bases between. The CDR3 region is CASSSDRTYNEQFF. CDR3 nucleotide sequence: TGTGCCAGCAGTTCGGACAGAACCTACAATGAGCAGTTCTTC.

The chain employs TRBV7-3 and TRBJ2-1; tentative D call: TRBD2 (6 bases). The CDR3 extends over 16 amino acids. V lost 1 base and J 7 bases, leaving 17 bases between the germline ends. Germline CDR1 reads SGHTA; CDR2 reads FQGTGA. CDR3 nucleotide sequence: TGTGCCAGCAGCTTAAGGCCCCCCGGGACTGAGAATGAGCAGTTCTTC. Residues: CASSLRPPGTENEQFF.